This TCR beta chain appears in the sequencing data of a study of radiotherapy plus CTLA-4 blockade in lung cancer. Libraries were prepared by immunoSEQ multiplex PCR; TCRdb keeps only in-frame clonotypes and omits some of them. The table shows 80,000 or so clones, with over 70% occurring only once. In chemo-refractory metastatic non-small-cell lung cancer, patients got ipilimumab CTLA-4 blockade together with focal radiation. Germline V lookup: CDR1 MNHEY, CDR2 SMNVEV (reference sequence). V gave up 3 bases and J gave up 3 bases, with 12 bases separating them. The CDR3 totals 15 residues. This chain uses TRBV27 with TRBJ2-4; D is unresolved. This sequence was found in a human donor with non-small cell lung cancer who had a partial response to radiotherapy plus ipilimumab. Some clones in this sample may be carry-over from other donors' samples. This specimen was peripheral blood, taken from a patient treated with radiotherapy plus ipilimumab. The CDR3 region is CASSLGHHVKNIQYF. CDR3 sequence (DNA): TGTGCCAGCAGTTTGGGCCACCACGTCAAAAACATTCAGTACTTC.